Listed below are T cell receptor beta chains from one sample, sequenced in a study of blood T cells in healthy people across ages. TCRdb itself ran the 5' RACE reads through MiXCR, one entry per CDR3 protein. The sample lists 1,100,000 or so distinct CDR3 sequences, more than 40% occurring once. The sequencing sample was made of blood. Every receptor here comes from a woman between 55 and 75 years old in good health. Both conserved end residues are trimmed from each CDR3. D genes are given only for firm matches.

j_call | v_call | d_call | cdr3_aa
TRBJ2-1 | TRBV12-3/TRBV12-4 | - | ASSYPDYEQF
TRBJ2-3 | TRBV28 | - | ASSLEGYADTQY
TRBJ1-6 | TRBV27 | - | ASSLTGPSYNSPLH
TRBJ2-3 | TRBV12-3/TRBV12-4 | - | ASSSDRDTGTDTQY
TRBJ1-1 | TRBV6-1 | TRBD1 | ASSEAGRGQGEPF
TRBJ2-5 | TRBV20-1 | TRBD2 | SSGVAGARGMTQY
TRBJ2-5 | TRBV2 | TRBD2 | ASKWSASGYQETQY
TRBJ2-1 | TRBV5-1 | TRBD2 | ASSFGLAENYNEQF
TRBJ2-5 | TRBV29-1 | - | SVEGGRLHEQY
TRBJ2-1 | TRBV11-3 | TRBD1 | ASSSRDSESYNEQF
TRBJ2-6 | TRBV29-1 | TRBD1 | GVGGQGGSGANVLT
TRBJ2-1 | TRBV6-2/TRBV6-3 | - | ASSPGSPRYNEQF
TRBJ2-1 | TRBV6-6 | - | ASSYPYNEQF
TRBJ2-1 | TRBV20-1 | - | SARLLAGEQF
TRBJ1-5 | TRBV6-5 | - | ASSPARGSNQPQH
TRBJ2-5 | TRBV20-1 | - | SARGFRSWDTQETQY
TRBJ1-4 | TRBV25-1 | - | ASSEPPVGHGHEKLF
TRBJ1-1 | TRBV18 | - | ASSQIGTTEAF
TRBJ2-3 | TRBV11-2 | - | ASSLQERYTDTQY
TRBJ1-1 | TRBV20-1 | - | SASPGTRNTEAF
TRBJ2-1 | TRBV30 | - | AGSGDNEQF
TRBJ2-1 | TRBV6-6 | - | ASREANGNEQF
TRBJ2-3 | TRBV7-9 | - | ASSSTPPETGRADTQY
TRBJ2-3 | TRBV20-1 | - | SATRYRESDTDTQY
TRBJ2-2 | TRBV7-7 | TRBD1 | ASSPRTGGGGELF
TRBJ2-1 | TRBV25-1 | - | ASSEWYGSSEQF
TRBJ2-3 | TRBV6-6 | - | ASSAGVVAASTDTQY
TRBJ1-2 | TRBV27 | - | ASAGAARISYT
TRBJ2-2 | TRBV5-1 | - | ASSPWVSGFTGELF
TRBJ2-7 | TRBV20-1 | TRBD1 | SAQLPGQGYEQY
TRBJ2-5 | TRBV4-2 | - | ASSQGAGIQETQY
TRBJ2-1 | TRBV7-7 | - | ASSSFPSGDKEQF
TRBJ2-5 | TRBV7-7 | TRBD1 | ASSMGQGGETQY
TRBJ2-1 | TRBV14 | - | ASSQETAIRSQF
TRBJ2-7 | TRBV11-2 | - | ASSLTGNYEQY
TRBJ2-7 | TRBV11-1 | - | ASSGVGRGGYEQY
TRBJ2-3 | TRBV12-3/TRBV12-4 | - | ASSLEDSADTQY
TRBJ2-5 | TRBV28 | TRBD2 | ASSSTGRAAETQY
TRBJ2-3 | TRBV20-1 | - | SALCGPTDTQY
TRBJ2-2 | TRBV3-1 | - | ASSQGISRNTGELF
TRBJ1-4 | TRBV29-1 | - | SVGYSNEKLF
TRBJ2-3 | TRBV10-3 | - | AISQGETDTQY